This T cell receptor beta chain originates from a study of prognosis after radiotherapy for stage I lung cancer. The overall study: Enrollment of stage I non-small cell lung cancer patients ran from early 2018 to January 2019. Whole-study findings and limits: After stereotactic body radiation therapy, patients with later distant metastases showed lower Shannon entropy.

Template was genomic DNA; TCR beta CDR3 amplified in two multiplex PCR rounds. First-round PCR amplification was performed with primers specific to each TRBV and TRBJ gene. One entry per CDR3 protein, called by TCRdb with MiXCR from the multiplex PCR reads. The sample carries fewer than 25,000 distinct CDR3 sequences, less than 70% recorded once. This clonotype is termed medium-sized. What it binds is unknown. Germline V gene sequence: CDR1 MNHNS, CDR2 SASEGT. V lost 3 bases to trimming and J lost 12 bases; unmatched junction nucleotides: 16. The CDR3 consists of 16 residues. This receptor was taken from a donor aged 50 or older with non-small cell lung cancer. This chain connects TRBV6-1 to TRBJ2-1; 8 nucleotides align to TRBD2. The sequencing here drew on PBMCs, taken before or after stereotactic body radiation therapy (not recorded which). The CDR3 region has the DNA TGTGCCAGCAGTGACCTACCGGGACTAGGGGTAGCGGTGCAGTTCTTC. Amino acid sequence: CASSDLPGLGVAVQFF.